This TCR beta chain was identified in a study of cytomegalovirus exposure and HLA in healthy donors. Whole-study findings and limits: Reports indicated that the classifier achieved high specificity and sensitivity in diagnosing cytomegalovirus status.

The CDR3 contains 14 residues. The V gene's germline CDR1 is LGHNA and CDR2 YNFKEQ. Trimming took 4 bases from V and 6 from J; bases not matched to a gene: 8. Both 60 Vbeta primers and 13 Jbeta primers went into the PCR. TCRdb's table, derived via immunoSEQ multiplex PCR, lists solely in-frame clones and lacks some. The sample consists of 150,000 to 200,000 clones, around three quarters of them appearing once. To note about this clone: Antigen: not known.

The chain combines TRBV4-2 with TRBJ1-1; 7 bases are a match to TRBD1. The origin of this receptor is a woman aged 30 to 39 in good health and CMV-seronegative. The sequenced sample consisted of PBMCs. The CDR3 here is CASSLSRGDAEAFF. The CDR3, as DNA: TGTGCCAGCAGCCTTAGCAGGGGGGATGCTGAAGCTTTCTTT.